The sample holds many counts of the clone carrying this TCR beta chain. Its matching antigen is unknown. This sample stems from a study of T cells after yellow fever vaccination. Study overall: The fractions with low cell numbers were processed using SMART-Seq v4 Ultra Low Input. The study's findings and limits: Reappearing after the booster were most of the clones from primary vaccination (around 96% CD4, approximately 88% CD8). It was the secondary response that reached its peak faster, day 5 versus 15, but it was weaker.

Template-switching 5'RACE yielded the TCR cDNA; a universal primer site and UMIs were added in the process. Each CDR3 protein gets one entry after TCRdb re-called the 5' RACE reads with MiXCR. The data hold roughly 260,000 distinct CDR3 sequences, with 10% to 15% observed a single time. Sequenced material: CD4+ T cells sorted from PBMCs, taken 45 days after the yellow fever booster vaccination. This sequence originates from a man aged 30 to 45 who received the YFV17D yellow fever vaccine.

CDR3 in DNA: TGCAGCGTCTACAGGGGGAATGAGCAGTTCTTC. Its protein product is CSVYRGNEQFF. The chain carries TRBV29-1 and TRBJ2-1, with TRBD1 matching over 8 bases. V was clipped by 6 bases and J by 7 bases; unmatched bases: 2. Germline assignment: CDR1 SQVTM and CDR2 ANQGSEA. The CDR3 covers 11 residues.